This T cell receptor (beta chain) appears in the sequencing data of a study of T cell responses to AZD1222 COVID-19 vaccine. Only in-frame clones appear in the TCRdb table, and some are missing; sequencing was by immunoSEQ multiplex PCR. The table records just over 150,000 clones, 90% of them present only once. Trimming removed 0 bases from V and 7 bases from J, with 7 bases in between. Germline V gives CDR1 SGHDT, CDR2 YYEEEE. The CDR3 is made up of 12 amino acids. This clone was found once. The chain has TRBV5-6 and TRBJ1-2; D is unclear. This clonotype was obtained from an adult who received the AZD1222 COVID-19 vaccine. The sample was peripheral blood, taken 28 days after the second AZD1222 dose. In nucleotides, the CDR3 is TGTGCCAGCAGCTTGGAAGGTGCTGGCTACACCTTC. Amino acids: CASSLEGAGYTF.